This paragraph reports one T cell receptor beta chain. What it recognizes is unknown. A much larger clone sits a single nucleotide away, making a read error possible. The data originate from a study of T cells in Graves' hyperthyroidism and ophthalmopathy. At the level of the study: Initial diagnosis, before any treatment, was when peripheral blood was collected. The study, taken as a whole, reports: Patients with ophthalmopathy were separated from those with stable hyperthyroidism by a 13 V-J model.

The TCR beta CDR3 regions underwent amplification using RNA transcripts as the source. Carried out on the TCR CDR3, a first-round RT-PCR used the HTBI primer set. TCRdb passed the multiplex PCR reads through MiXCR, listing each CDR3 protein once. The repertoire has 250,000 to 400,000 distinct CDR3 sequences, around 13% of them found once; the top ten carry about a third. The source of this sequence is a woman in her 40s with Graves' ophthalmopathy. The sequenced material came from blood.

The CDR3 loop is CASSQRPGQLNEKLSF. Written as DNA, the CDR3 is TGTGCCAGCAGCCAGAGACCAGGACAGCTTAATGAAAAACTGTCTTTT. The V call is TRBV3-1, the J call TRBJ1-4; D is possibly TRBD1 (6 bases). Germline CDR1 LGHDT, CDR2 YNNKEL (reference sequence). The length of the CDR3 is 16 residues.